This T cell receptor (beta chain) is drawn from a study of cytomegalovirus exposure and HLA in healthy donors. Notes on the study in general: It was taken for granted in presence/absence analyses that sequencing depth across donors was roughly uniform.

The PCR made use of 60 Vbeta and 13 Jbeta primers. Authors' data handling: In a later analysis, of 79 million or so unique beta chains, roughly 9.9 million appeared in at least two donors. Repertoires were generated with immunoSEQ multiplex PCR, while TCRdb's copy carries only in-frame clones and drops some. That table supplies the V and J calls and clone size; D and trimming were determined from the DNA. The sample lists some 120,000 clones, around 72% occurring once. Germline-derived CDR1 and CDR2 are MNHNY and SVGAGI (reference sequence). J was trimmed by 1 base and V by 6 bases; bases with no gene match: 4. The CDR3 spans 15 residues. This clone has more than one count but fewer than ten. Its antigen is as yet unknown.

The chain recombines TRBV6-6 with TRBJ2-3, with 10 positions matching TRBD2. The receptor comes from a man aged 25-45 years in good health and CMV-seronegative. Input material: PBMCs. The CDR3 DNA reads as TGTGCCAGCAGACAGCGGGGGGGCGGCACAGATACGCAGTATTTT. It is translated as CASRQRGGGTDTQYF.